This T cell receptor beta chain was identified in a study of human T cells and chemical hapten exposure. About the research overall: Weekly scalp doses of diphenylcyclopropenone were given to patients during the roughly 25-week study. Regarding the study as a whole: No shift was seen in TCRs above 1 in 1000 frequency with DPC sensitization. In comparison with controls, expanded TCRs gave rise to a significantly larger number of large CDR3 similarity clusters.

Concerning this clonotype itself: Its antigen remains unidentified.

The V and J ends lost 4 bases and 2 bases respectively, with 14 bases between them. The CDR3 covers 15 residues. Germline CDR1 MGHDK, CDR2 SYGVNS. Time point specified: patch test 1, 2 weeks after DPC sensitization. Treatment indicated: therapeutic diphenylcyclopropenone sensitization with weekly scalp DPC. TCRdb analysed the RACE reads with MiXCR anew, one entry per CDR3 protein. The profile shows around 110,000 distinct CDR3 sequences, 9.5% to 13% of them singletons. The source of this sequence is a woman between 45 and 65 years old with alopecia areata. Some clones in this sample may be carry-over from other donors' samples. The chain carries TRBV25-1 and TRBJ1-2, with D possibly TRBD1 on 5 matching bases. Source: whole blood, taken in connection with sensitization to the hapten diphenylcyclopropenone (DPC). CDR3 sequence (DNA): TGTGCCAGCAGTGCCGTGGGGCACCTGAACTATGGCTACACCTTC. Its translation: CASSAVGHLNYGYTF.